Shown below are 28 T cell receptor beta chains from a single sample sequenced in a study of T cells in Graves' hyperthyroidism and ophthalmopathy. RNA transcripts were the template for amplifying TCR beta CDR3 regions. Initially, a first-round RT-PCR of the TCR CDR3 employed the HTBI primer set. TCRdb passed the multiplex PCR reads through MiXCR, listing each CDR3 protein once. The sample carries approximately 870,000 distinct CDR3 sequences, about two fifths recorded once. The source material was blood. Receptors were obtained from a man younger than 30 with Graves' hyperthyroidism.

The DNA for the CDR3 is TGTGCCATCAGTGGGCAGGGTGTGAACACCGGGGAGCTGTTTTTT. The encoded protein is CAISGQGVNTGELFF. V is TRBV10-3 and J is TRBJ2-2; possible D gene TRBD1, 5 bases. Germline-derived CDR1 and CDR2 are ENHRY and SYGVKD. The CDR3 covers 15 residues. Trimming stripped 4 bases from V and 1 base from J, with 10 bases between.

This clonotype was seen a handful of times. The CDR3 DNA reads as TGTGCCAGCAGCGTCTCTTGGGGTCCTAACTATGGCTACACCTTC. Translating gives CASSVSWGPNYGYTF. V gene TRBV9 combines with J gene TRBJ1-2; unclear D gene. The V end lost 2 bases, the J end lost 0 bases, and 11 bases lay between the germline ends. This CDR3 has 15 residues. CDR1 is SGDLS and CDR2 is YYNGEE in the germline V gene.

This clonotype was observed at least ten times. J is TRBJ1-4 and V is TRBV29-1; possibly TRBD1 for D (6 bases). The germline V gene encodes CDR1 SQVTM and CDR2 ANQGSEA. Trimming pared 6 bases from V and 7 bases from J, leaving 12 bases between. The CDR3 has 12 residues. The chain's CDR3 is CSVQGGGEKLFF. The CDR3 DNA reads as TGCAGCGTACAGGGCGGTGGTGAAAAACTGTTTTTT. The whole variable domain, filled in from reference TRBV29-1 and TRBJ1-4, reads SAVISQKPSRDICQRGTSLTIQCQVDSQVTMMFWYRQQPGQSLTLIATANQGSEATYESGFVIDKFPISRPNLTFSTLTVSNMSPEDSSIYLCSVQGGGEKLFFGSGTQLSVL.

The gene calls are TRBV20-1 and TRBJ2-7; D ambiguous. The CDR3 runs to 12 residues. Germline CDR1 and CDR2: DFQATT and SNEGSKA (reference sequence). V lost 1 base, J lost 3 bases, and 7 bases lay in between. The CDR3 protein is CSARVSDYEQYF. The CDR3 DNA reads TGCAGTGCTAGAGTATCTGACTACGAGCAGTACTTC.

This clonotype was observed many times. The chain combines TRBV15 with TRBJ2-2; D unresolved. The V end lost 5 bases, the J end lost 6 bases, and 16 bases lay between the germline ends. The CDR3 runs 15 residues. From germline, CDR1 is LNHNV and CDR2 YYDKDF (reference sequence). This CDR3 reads CATSATKEIAGELFF. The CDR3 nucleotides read TGTGCCACCAGCGCCACCAAAGAGATCGCCGGGGAGCTGTTTTTT.

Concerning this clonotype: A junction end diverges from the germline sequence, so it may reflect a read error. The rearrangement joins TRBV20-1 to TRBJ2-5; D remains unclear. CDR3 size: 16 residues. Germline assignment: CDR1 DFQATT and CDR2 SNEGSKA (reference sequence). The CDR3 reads CSVRWRTSKPEVTQYF. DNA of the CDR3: TGCAGTGTTAGATGGCGGACCAGCAAACCCGAAGTGACCCAGTACTTC.

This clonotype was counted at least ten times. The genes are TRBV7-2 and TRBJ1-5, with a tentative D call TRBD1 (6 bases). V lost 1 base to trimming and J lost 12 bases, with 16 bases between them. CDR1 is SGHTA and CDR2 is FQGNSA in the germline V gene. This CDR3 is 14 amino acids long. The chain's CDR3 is CASSLVGSQGLQHF. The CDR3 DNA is TGTGCCAGCAGCTTAGTGGGGTCACAGGGACTCCAGCATTTT.

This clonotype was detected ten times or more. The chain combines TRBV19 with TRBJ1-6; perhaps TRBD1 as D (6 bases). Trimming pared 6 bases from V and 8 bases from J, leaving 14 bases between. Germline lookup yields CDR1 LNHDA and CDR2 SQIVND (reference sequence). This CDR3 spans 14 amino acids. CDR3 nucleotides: TGTGCCAGTAGCCGGACAGTTTACGATTCACCCCTCCACTTT. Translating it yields CASSRTVYDSPLHF. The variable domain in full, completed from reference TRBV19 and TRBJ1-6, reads DGGITQSPKYLFRKEGQNVTLSCEQNLNHDAMYWYRQDPGQGLRLIYYSQIVNDFQKGDIAEGYSVSREKKESFPLTVTSAQKNPTAFYLCASSRTVYDSPLHFGNGTRLTVT.

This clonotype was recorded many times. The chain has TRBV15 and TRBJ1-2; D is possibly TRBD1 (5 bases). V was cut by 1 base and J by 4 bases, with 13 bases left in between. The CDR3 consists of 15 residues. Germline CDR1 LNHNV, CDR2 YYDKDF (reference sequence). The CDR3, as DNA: TGTGCCACCAGCAGAGCCGTCCTCGGGACCTATGGCTACACCTTC. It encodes CATSRAVLGTYGYTF.

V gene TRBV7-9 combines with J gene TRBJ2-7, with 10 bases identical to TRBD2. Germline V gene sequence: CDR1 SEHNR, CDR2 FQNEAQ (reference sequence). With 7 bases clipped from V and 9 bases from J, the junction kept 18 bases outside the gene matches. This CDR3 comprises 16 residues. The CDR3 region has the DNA TGTGCCAGCACCATCCGCGAGGGACTAGCGCAATCCGTGCAGTACTTC. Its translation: CASTIREGLAQSVQYF. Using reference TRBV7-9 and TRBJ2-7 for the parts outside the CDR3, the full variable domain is DTGVSQNPRHKITKRGQNVTFRCDPISEHNRLYWYRQTLGQGPEFLTYFQNEAQLEKSRLLSDRFSAERPKGSFSTLEIQRTEQGDSAMYLCASTIREGLAQSVQYFGPGTRLTVT.

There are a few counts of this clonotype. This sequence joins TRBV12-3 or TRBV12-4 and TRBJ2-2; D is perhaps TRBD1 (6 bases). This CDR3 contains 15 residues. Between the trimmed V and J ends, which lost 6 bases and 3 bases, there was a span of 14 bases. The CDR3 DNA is TGTGCCAGCAGCCCCTACGGACAGTACACCGGGGAGCTGTTTTTT. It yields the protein CASSPYGQYTGELFF.

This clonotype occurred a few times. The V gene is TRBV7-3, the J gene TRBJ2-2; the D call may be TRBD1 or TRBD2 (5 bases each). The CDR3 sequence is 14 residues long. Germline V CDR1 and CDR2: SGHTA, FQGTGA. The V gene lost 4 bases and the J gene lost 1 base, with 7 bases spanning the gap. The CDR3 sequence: CASSWDENTGELFF. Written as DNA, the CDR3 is TGTGCCAGCAGCTGGGACGAGAACACCGGGGAGCTGTTTTTT.

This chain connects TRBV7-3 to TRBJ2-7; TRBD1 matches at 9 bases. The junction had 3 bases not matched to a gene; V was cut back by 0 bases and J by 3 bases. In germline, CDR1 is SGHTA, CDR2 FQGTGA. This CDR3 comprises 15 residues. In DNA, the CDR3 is TGTGCCAGCAGCTTAACGGGACAGGGACTCTACGAGCAGTACTTC. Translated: CASSLTGQGLYEQYF.

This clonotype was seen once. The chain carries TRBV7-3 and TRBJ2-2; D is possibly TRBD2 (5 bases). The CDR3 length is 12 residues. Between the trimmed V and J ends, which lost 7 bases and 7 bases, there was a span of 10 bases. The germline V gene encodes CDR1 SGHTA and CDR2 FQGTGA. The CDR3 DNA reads TGTGCCAGCACTAGAGGAGGCGGGGAGCTGTTTTTT. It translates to CASTRGGGELFF.

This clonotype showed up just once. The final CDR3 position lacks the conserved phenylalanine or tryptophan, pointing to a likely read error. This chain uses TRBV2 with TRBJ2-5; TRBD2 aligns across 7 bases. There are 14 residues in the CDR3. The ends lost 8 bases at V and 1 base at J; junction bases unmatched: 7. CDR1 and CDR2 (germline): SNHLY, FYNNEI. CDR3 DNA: TGTGCCAGCGGGGGGAGGGGTTCCCAAGAGACCCAGTACCTC. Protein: CASGGRGSQETQYL.

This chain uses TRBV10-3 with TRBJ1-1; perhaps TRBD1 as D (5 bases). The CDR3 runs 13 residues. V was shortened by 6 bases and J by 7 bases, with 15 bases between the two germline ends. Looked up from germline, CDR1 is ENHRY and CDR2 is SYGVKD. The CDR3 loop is CAIRTSGGDEAFF. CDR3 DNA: TGTGCCATCAGGACTAGCGGGGGGGATGAAGCTTTCTTT.

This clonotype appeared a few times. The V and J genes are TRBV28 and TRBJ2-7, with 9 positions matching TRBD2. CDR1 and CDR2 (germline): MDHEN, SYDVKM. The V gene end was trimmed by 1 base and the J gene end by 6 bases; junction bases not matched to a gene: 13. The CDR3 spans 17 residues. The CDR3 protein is CASSLSVPSGIESEQYF. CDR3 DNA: TGTGCCAGCAGTTTATCCGTCCCTAGCGGGATTGAAAGCGAGCAGTACTTC.

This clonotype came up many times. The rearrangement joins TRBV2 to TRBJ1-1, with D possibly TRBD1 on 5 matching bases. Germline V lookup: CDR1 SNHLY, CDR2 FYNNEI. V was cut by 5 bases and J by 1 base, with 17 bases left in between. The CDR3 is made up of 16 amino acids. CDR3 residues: CASSNRRTTGNTEAFF. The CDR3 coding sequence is TGTGCCAGCAGTAACAGACGTACAACAGGGAACACTGAAGCTTTCTTT.

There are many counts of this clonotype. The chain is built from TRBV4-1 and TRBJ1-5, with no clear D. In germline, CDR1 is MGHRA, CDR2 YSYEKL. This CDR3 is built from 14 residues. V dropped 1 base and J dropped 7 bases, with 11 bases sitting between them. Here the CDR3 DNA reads TGCGCCAGCAGCCAAGGTCTGGGCGGGCAGCCCCAGCATTTT. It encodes CASSQGLGGQPQHF.

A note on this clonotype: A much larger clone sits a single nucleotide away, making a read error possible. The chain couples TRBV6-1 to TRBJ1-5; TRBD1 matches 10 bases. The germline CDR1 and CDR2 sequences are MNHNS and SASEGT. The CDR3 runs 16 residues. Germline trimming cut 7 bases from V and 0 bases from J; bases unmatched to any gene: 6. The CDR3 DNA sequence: TGTGCCAGCATCTCCGGGACAGGGGATAGCAATCAGCCCCAGCATTTT. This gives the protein CASISGTGDSNQPQHF.

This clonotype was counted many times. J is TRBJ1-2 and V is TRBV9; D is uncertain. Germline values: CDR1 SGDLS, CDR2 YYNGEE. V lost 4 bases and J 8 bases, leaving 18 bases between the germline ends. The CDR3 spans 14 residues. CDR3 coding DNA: TGTGCCAGCAGCCGATCAGGCCAAGGAGGGGGCTACACCTTC. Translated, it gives CASSRSGQGGGYTF.

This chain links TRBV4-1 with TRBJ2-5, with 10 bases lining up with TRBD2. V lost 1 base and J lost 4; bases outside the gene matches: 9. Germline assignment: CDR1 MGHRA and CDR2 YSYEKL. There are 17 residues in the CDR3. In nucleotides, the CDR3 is TGCGCCAGCAGCCAAGTGGTCACTAGCGGGACCGGAGAGACCCAGTACTTC. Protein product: CASSQVVTSGTGETQYF.

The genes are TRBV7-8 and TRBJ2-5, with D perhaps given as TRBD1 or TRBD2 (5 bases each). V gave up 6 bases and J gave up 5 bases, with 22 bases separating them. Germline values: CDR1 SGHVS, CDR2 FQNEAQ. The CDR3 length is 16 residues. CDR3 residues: CASSPLGRPGGETQYF. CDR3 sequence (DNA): TGTGCCAGCAGTCCCCTGGGACGACCAGGTGGCGAGACCCAGTACTTC. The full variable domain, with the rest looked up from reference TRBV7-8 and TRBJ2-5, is GAGVSQSPRYKVAKRGQDVALRCDPISGHVSLFWYQQALGQGPEFLTYFQNEAQLDKSGLPSDRFFAERPEGSVSTLKIQRTQQEDSAVYLCASSPLGRPGGETQYFGPGTRLLVL.

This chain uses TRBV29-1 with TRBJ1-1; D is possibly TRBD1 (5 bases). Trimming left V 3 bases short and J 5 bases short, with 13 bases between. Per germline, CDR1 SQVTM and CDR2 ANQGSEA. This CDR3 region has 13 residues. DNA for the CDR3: TGCAGCGTTGATCGGGACGATGGGACTGAAGCTTTCTTT. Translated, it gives CSVDRDDGTEAFF.

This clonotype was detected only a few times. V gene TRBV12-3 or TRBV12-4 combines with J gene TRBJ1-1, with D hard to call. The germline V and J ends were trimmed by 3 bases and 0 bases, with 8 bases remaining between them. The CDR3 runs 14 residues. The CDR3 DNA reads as TGTGCCAGCAGTTTTGGCTCGGTGAACACTGAAGCTTTCTTT. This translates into CASSFGSVNTEAFF.

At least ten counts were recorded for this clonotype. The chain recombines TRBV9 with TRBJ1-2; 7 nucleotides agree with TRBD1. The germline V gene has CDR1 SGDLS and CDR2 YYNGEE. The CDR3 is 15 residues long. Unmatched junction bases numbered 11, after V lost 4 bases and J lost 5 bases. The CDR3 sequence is CASSPQGRLEYGYTF. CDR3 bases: TGTGCCAGCAGCCCACAGGGGAGATTAGAGTATGGCTACACCTTC.

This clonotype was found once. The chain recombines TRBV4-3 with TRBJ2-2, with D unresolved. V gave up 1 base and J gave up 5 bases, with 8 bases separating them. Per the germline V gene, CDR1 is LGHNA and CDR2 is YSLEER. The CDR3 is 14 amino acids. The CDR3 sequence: CASSQVMRTGELFF. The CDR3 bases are TGCGCCAGCAGCCAAGTCATGCGGACCGGGGAGCTGTTTTTT.

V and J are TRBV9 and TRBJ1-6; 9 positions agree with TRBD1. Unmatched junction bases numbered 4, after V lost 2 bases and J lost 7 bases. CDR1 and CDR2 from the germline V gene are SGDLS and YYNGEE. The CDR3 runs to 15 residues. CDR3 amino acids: CASSVTGGGNSPLHF. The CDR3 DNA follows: TGTGCCAGCAGCGTGACAGGGGGTGGAAATTCACCCCTCCACTTT.